The 26 T cell receptor beta chains below come from one sample, sequenced in a study of cytomegalovirus exposure and HLA in healthy donors. 13 Jbeta primers and 60 Vbeta primers were used for the PCR. TCRdb's table, derived via immunoSEQ multiplex PCR, lists solely in-frame clones and lacks some. The sample includes fewer than 250,000 clones, 81% of them seen just once. Input material: PBMCs. All receptors derive from a man younger than 35 in good health and CMV-seronegative.

The chain couples TRBV7-9 to TRBJ1-6; D gene ambiguous. V lost 3 bases, J lost 6 bases, and 21 bases lay in between. Germline CDR1 SEHNR, CDR2 FQNEAQ (reference sequence). CDR3 length: 18 residues. The CDR3 loop reads CASSFWAGLIGGNSPLHF. The CDR3 DNA follows: TGTGCCAGCAGCTTTTGGGCAGGCCTGATAGGTGGTAATTCACCCCTCCACTTT.

The chain joins TRBV11-3 to TRBJ2-7, with TRBD1 matching 8 bases. V shed 5 bases, J shed 6 bases, and the junction held 3 bases outside the gene matches. There are 12 residues in the CDR3. CDR1 and CDR2 (germline): SGHNT, YENEEA. The CDR3 loop reads CASSGTGLEQYF. Here the CDR3 DNA reads TGTGCCAGCAGCGGGACAGGTCTCGAGCAGTACTTC.

This clone was seen a few times. J is TRBJ2-2 and V is TRBV6-6, with a tentative D call TRBD2 (5 bases). Germline V CDR1 and CDR2: MNHNY, SVGAGI (reference sequence). The V gene lost 6 bases and the J gene lost 6 bases, with 17 bases spanning the gap. The CDR3 totals 15 residues. CDR3 coding DNA: TGTGCCAGCAGGATGGACTCAAACTGGTCCGGGGAGCTGTTTTTT. Protein product: CASRMDSNWSGELFF.

The J gene is TRBJ1-2, the V gene TRBV5-4, with D possibly matching TRBD1 (6 bases). The CDR3 consists of 15 residues. The V and J ends lost 7 bases and 2 bases respectively, with 18 bases between them. Germline CDR1 reads SGHNT; CDR2 reads YYREEE (reference sequence). CDR3 protein: CASLTTGNGNYGYTF. The CDR3 coding sequence is TGTGCCAGCCTGACTACAGGGAATGGAAACTATGGCTACACCTTC.

This clone was seen a single time. This sequence joins TRBV11-2 and TRBJ2-2, with 9 bases fitting TRBD1. From germline, CDR1 is SGHAT and CDR2 FQNNGV. Trimming at V came to 2 bases and at J to 3 bases, leaving 4 bases not matched to a gene. This CDR3 has 16 residues. As DNA, the CDR3 is TGTGCCAGCAGCTTAATCGGGACAGGGCACACCGGGGAGCTGTTTTTT. Translating gives CASSLIGTGHTGELFF.

DNA of the CDR3: TGCGCCAGCAGCTTGTTCCAGCAAGAGACCCAGTACTTC. Residues: CASSLFQQETQYF. The V call is TRBV5-1, the J call TRBJ2-5; D gene ambiguous. The CDR3 runs to 13 residues. Germline values: CDR1 SGHRS, CDR2 YFSETQ. Trimming left V 1 base short and J 2 bases short, with 6 bases between. Variable domain in full (rest from reference TRBV5-1 and TRBJ2-5): KAGVTQTPRYLIKTRGQQVTLSCSPISGHRSVSWYQQTPGQGLQFLFEYFSETQRNKGNFPGRFSGRQFSNSRSEMNVSTLELGDSALYLCASSLFQQETQYFGPGTRLLVL.

This clone was recorded a few times. The V gene is TRBV6-6, the J gene TRBJ2-7; possible D gene TRBD2, 6 bases. The germline gives CDR1 MNHNY, CDR2 SVGAGI (reference sequence). CDR3 length: 11 residues. V was shortened by 8 bases and J by 4 bases, with 9 bases between the two germline ends. CDR3 region: CASQGRYEQYF. CDR3 nucleotide sequence: TGTGCCAGCCAAGGGAGGTACGAGCAGTACTTC.

This chain joins TRBV19 and TRBJ2-1, with D unresolved. The germline V and J ends were trimmed by 1 base and 6 bases, with 4 bases remaining between them. CDR3 length: 12 amino acids. The germline V gene encodes CDR1 LNHDA and CDR2 SQIVND (reference sequence). The CDR3, as DNA: TGTGCCAGTAGTATAGGAGCCAATGAGCAGTTCTTC. Its protein is CASSIGANEQFF.

This clone was seen once. The rearrangement joins TRBV6-6 to TRBJ1-2; a weak D match, TRBD1 (6 bases). Looked up from germline, CDR1 is MNHNY and CDR2 is SVGAGI (reference sequence). V lost 3 bases and J 0 bases, leaving 8 bases between the germline ends. This CDR3 comprises 14 residues. Here the CDR3 DNA reads TGTGCCAGCAGTTATTACAGGGCTAACTATGGCTACACCTTC. It specifies CASSYYRANYGYTF.

V is TRBV6-4 and J is TRBJ2-3; TRBD2 aligns across 8 bases. The V and J ends lost 4 bases and 2 bases, in that order; junction bases with no gene match: 8. The CDR3 covers 16 residues. Germline V gene data show CDR1 as MRHNA and CDR2 as SNTAGT. DNA for the CDR3: TGTGCCAGCAGTGGCTCAGCGGGAGAGGCCACAGATACGCAGTATTTT. Encoded protein: CASSGSAGEATDTQYF.

The rearrangement joins TRBV12-5 to TRBJ1-4, with D unresolved. This CDR3 region has 14 residues. Germline CDR1 reads LGHNT; CDR2 reads FRNRAP. V lost 1 base and J 8 bases, leaving 11 bases between the germline ends. CDR3 loop: CASGLGLPREKLFF. The DNA for the CDR3 is TGTGCTAGTGGTTTGGGACTCCCCCGGGAAAAACTGTTTTTT.

The J gene is TRBJ1-4, the V gene TRBV14; TRBD1 agrees at 9 bases. After removal of 0 bases from V and 7 bases from J, the junction contained 3 bases not matched to a gene. The CDR3 contains 15 residues. Germline V gene data show CDR1 as SGHDN and CDR2 as FVKESK. The CDR3 DNA reads TGTGCCAGCAGCCAAGAGCGACAGGGGGGTGAAAAACTGTTTTTT. Residues: CASSQERQGGEKLFF. Variable domain in full (rest from reference TRBV14 and TRBJ1-4): EAGVTQFPSHSVIEKGQTVTLRCDPISGHDNLYWYRRVMGKEIKFLLHFVKESKQDESGMPNNRFLAERTGGTYSTLKVQPAELEDSGVYFCASSQERQGGEKLFFGSGTQLSVL.

As concerns this clone: The same CDR3 arises from other DNA sequences in this sample as well. The V and J genes are TRBV10-3 and TRBJ2-2; the match to TRBD1 covers 7 bases. The CDR3 loop spans 15 amino acids. CDR1 and CDR2 from the germline V gene are ENHRY and SYGVKD. V was pared by 3 bases and J by 3 bases, with 4 bases of the junction left unmatched. The CDR3, as DNA: TGTGCCATCAGTGAACAGGGGCGGGACACCGGGGAGCTGTTTTTT. Translating it yields CAISEQGRDTGELFF.

The J gene is TRBJ1-1, the V gene TRBV7-2; 10 positions match TRBD1. The germline V gene has CDR1 SGHTA and CDR2 FQGNSA. Germline trimming cut 5 bases from V and 12 bases from J; bases unmatched to any gene: 6. There are 12 residues in the CDR3. The DNA for the CDR3 is TGTGCCAGCAGCCCCCGGGACAGGGGTCCTTTCTTT. It encodes CASSPRDRGPFF.

The V and J genes are TRBV5-6 and TRBJ1-2; 7 positions agree with TRBD1. The CDR3 covers 16 residues. V lost 4 bases and J lost 4; bases outside the gene matches: 13. CDR1 and CDR2 from the germline V gene are SGHDT and YYEEEE. The CDR3 DNA sequence: TGTGCCAGCAGCCTGAAGGGGGCGGATCGAGTCTATGGCTACACCTTC. Protein product: CASSLKGADRVYGYTF.

The CDR3 nucleotides read TGTGCCAGCACGGGGTGGAACACCATATATTTT. This encodes CASTGWNTIYF. The chain carries TRBV6-7 and TRBJ1-3, with unresolved D. TRBV6-7 is an ORF, with its function uncertain. The CDR3 has 11 amino acids. Trimming cost V 7 bases and J 7 bases, with 8 bases left between them.

V is TRBV5-1 and J is TRBJ1-1; a weak D match, TRBD1 (5 bases). Germline V gives CDR1 SGHRS, CDR2 YFSETQ. Trimming took 4 bases from V and 10 from J, leaving 14 bases between them. The CDR3 covers 12 residues. The chain's CDR3 is CASSVGGDSAFF. DNA of the CDR3: TGCGCCAGCAGCGTGGGGGGGGACTCAGCTTTCTTT.

The rearrangement uses TRBV29-1 and TRBJ2-3; 8 bases are shared with TRBD1. The trim removed 6 bases at V and 2 bases at J, leaving 4 bases unmatched. There are 13 residues in the CDR3. The germline V gene has CDR1 SQVTM and CDR2 ANQGSEA. Here the CDR3 DNA reads TGCAGCGTGGACAGGGCCGACACAGATACGCAGTATTTT. Amino acids: CSVDRADTDTQYF.

The gene calls are TRBV5-6 and TRBJ2-3; D is ambiguous. Germline CDR1 and CDR2: SGHDT and YYEEEE. The V gene lost 1 base and the J gene lost 3 bases, with 12 bases spanning the gap. The CDR3 runs 15 residues. CDR3: CASSLNPGETDTQYF. As DNA, the CDR3 is TGTGCCAGCAGCTTGAATCCTGGTGAGACAGATACGCAGTATTTT.

The rearrangement joins TRBV4-1 to TRBJ1-2; no reliable D call. Trimming cost V 0 bases and J 3 bases, with 14 bases left between them. This CDR3 is 16 amino acids long. Per the germline V gene, CDR1 is MGHRA and CDR2 is YSYEKL. CDR3 protein: CASSQERQRNYYGYTF. The CDR3 DNA is TGCGCCAGCAGCCAAGAGAGGCAGCGAAACTACTATGGCTACACCTTC.

The chain carries TRBV9 and TRBJ2-3; TRBD2 agrees at 7 bases. V lost 2 bases, J lost 0 bases, and 15 bases stayed unmatched. The V gene's germline CDR1 is SGDLS and CDR2 YYNGEE. The length of the CDR3 is 19 residues. In nucleotides, the CDR3 is TGTGCCAGCAGCGTCTCACCCTGGGACTACTCATCTAGCACAGATACGCAGTATTTT. The encoded protein is CASSVSPWDYSSSTDTQYF.

The chain carries TRBV18 and TRBJ2-5; 7 positions agree with TRBD1. The CDR3 spans 19 residues. CDR1 is KGHSH, CDR2 LQKENI, per germline. V lost 3 bases, J lost 2 bases, and 18 bases stayed unmatched. In nucleotides, the CDR3 is TGTGCCAGCTCACCTCTCCCGACAGGGTACGCCCTAAGACAAGAGACCCAGTACTTC. Amino acid sequence: CASSPLPTGYALRQETQYF.

V and J are TRBV15 and TRBJ2-2; weak D call: TRBD2 (7 bases). The germline V gene has CDR1 LNHNV and CDR2 YYDKDF (reference sequence). Trimming removed 0 bases from V and 0 bases from J, with 8 bases in between. The CDR3 covers 16 residues. The DNA of the CDR3 is TGTGCCACCAGCAGAGAAGGGGGGGCGAACACCGGGGAGCTGTTTTTT. Its translation: CATSREGGANTGELFF. The entire variable domain, with the rest obtained from reference TRBV15 and TRBJ2-2, is as follows: DAMVIQNPRYQVTQFGKPVTLSCSQTLNHNVMYWYQQKSSQAPKLLFHYYDKDFNNEADTPDNFQSRRPNTSFCFLDIRSPGLGDTAMYLCATSREGGANTGELFFGEGSRLTVL.

The chain is built from TRBV29-1 and TRBJ2-5, with a tentative D call TRBD1 (5 bases). The V gene lost 3 bases and the J gene lost 5 bases, with 13 bases spanning the gap. The germline V gene has CDR1 SQVTM and CDR2 ANQGSEA. The CDR3 consists of 13 residues. In nucleotides, the CDR3 is TGCAGCGTTGAGCCCAGGGTGTGGGAGACCCAGTACTTC. Translation: CSVEPRVWETQYF.

The gene calls are TRBV4-2 and TRBJ1-4; no clear D. Looked up from germline, CDR1 is LGHNA and CDR2 is YNFKEQ. The length of the CDR3 is 14 residues. V gave up 6 bases and J gave up 5 bases, with 13 bases separating them. The CDR3 region is CASSYPGMNEKLFF. CDR3 DNA sequence: TGTGCCAGCAGTTACCCGGGTATGAATGAAAAACTGTTTTTT.

The chain employs TRBV18 and TRBJ1-6; possibly TRBD1 for D (6 bases). V dropped 5 bases and J dropped 0 bases, with 14 bases sitting between them. Germline CDR1 KGHSH, CDR2 LQKENI. The length of the CDR3 is 17 residues. CDR3 in amino acids: CASSTIRGPSYNSPLHF. The CDR3 DNA reads TGTGCCAGCTCAACAATCAGGGGCCCCTCCTATAATTCACCCCTCCACTTT.